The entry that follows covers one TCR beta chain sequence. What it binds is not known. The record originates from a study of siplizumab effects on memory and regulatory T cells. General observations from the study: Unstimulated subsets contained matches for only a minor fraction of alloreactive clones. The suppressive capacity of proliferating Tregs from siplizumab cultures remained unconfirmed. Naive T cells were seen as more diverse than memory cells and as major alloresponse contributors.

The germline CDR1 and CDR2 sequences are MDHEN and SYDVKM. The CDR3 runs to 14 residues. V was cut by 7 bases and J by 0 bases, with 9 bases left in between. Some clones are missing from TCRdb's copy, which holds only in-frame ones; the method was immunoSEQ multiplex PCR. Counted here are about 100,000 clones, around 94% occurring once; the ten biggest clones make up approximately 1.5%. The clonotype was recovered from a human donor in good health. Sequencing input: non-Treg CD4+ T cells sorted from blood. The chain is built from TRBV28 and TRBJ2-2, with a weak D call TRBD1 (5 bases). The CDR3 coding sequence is TGTGCCAGCAAAACAGGACCGAACACCGGGGAGCTGTTTTTT. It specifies CASKTGPNTGELFF.